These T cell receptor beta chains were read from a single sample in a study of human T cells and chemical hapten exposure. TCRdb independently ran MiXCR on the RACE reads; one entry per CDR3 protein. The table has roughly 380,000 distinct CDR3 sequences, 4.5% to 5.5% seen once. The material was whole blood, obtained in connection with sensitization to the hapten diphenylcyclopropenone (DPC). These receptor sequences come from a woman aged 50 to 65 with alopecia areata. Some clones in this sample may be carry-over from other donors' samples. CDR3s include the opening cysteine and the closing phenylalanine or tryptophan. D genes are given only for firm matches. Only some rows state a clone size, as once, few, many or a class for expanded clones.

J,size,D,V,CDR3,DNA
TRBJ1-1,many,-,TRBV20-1,CSASVYTEAFF,TGCAGTGCTAGTGTCTACACTGAAGCTTTCTTT
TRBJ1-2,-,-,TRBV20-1,CSATPLNQGYGYTF,TGCAGTGCAACACCTTTGAATCAGGGATATGGCTACACCTTC
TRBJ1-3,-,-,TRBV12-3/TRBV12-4,CASSLQAGNTIYF,TGTGCCAGCAGTTTACAGGCTGGAAACACCATATATTTT
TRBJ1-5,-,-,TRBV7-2,CASSSGAGLNQPQHF,TGTGCCAGCAGCAGCGGGGCAGGCTTGAATCAGCCCCAGCATTTT
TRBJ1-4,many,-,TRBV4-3,CASSQGEFDEKLFF,TGCGCCAGCAGCCAAGGAGAGTTTGATGAAAAACTGTTTTTT
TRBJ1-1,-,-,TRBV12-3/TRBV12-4,CASSPLQGKAFF,TGTGCCAGCAGTCCTCTCCAGGGGAAAGCTTTCTTT
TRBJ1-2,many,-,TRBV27,CASSLPDSYGYTF,TGTGCCAGCAGTTTACCCGACAGCTACGGCTACACCTTC
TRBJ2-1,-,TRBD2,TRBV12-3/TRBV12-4,CASSFGTRLDEQFF,TGTGCCAGCAGTTTTGGGACTAGACTCGATGAGCAGTTCTTC
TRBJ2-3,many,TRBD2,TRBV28,CASSLHSGTTDTQYF,TGTGCCAGCAGTTTACATAGCGGGACCACAGATACGCAGTATTTT
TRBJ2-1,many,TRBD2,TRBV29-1,CSGKRTSGRDYNEQFF,TGCAGCGGGAAGCGGACTAGCGGGAGGGATTACAATGAGCAGTTCTTC
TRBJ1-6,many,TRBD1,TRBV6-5,CASSYLWRRQGGNSPLHF,TGTGCCAGCAGTTACCTGTGGCGACGACAGGGTGGTAATTCACCCCTCCACTTT
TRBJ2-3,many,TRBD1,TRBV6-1,CASSNIQGIGADTQYF,TGTGCCAGCAGTAATATACAGGGGATCGGGGCAGATACGCAGTATTTT
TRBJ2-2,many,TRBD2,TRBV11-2,CASSSGAGPGELFF,TGTGCCAGCAGCAGCGGGGCCGGACCCGGGGAGCTGTTTTTT
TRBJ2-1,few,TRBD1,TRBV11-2,CASSPGTGGKEQFF,TGTGCCAGCAGCCCCGGGACAGGGGGCAAGGAGCAGTTCTTC
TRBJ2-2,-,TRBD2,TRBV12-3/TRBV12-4,CASSEAGLAYTGELFF,TGTGCCAGCAGTGAGGCTGGACTAGCCTACACCGGGGAGCTGTTTTTT
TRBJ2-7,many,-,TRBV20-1,CSANPVDQDSYEQYF,TGCAGTGCTAACCCCGTAGACCAGGATTCCTACGAGCAGTACTTC
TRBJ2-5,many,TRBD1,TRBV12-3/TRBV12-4,CASSLTNRGTQYF,TGTGCCAGCAGTTTAACCAACAGGGGGACCCAGTACTTC
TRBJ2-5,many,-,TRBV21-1,CASSKVAGYEREGPQETQYF,TGTGCCAGCAGCAAAGTCGCGGGGTATGAGCGGGAGGGCCCTCAGGAGACCCAGTACTTC
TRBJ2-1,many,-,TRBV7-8,CASSRQPSYNEQFF,TGTGCCAGCAGCCGACAGCCATCCTACAATGAGCAGTTCTTC
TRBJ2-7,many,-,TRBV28,CASSSPERIVDEQYF,TGTGCCAGCAGTTCTCCGGAGAGGATAGTGGACGAGCAGTACTTC
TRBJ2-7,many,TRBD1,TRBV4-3,CASSQDDRAYEQYF,TGCGCCAGCAGCCAAGATGACAGGGCCTACGAGCAGTACTTC
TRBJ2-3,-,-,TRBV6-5,CASSGLGGRGLDTQYF,TGTGCCAGCAGTGGGCTTGGGGGGAGAGGGCTGGATACGCAGTATTTT
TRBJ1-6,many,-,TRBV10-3,CAISEGRAFSPLHF,TGTGCCATCAGTGAAGGCAGGGCATTTAGCCCCCTCCACTTT
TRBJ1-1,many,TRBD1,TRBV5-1,CASSLRGQGTEAFF,TGCGCCAGCAGCTTGCGGGGACAGGGCACTGAAGCTTTCTTT
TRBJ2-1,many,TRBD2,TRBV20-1,CSARDRVAGGRSYNEQFF,TGCAGTGCTAGAGATCGGGTAGCGGGAGGGCGCTCCTACAATGAGCAGTTCTTC
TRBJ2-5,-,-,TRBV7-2,CASSFSGGGETQYF,TGTGCCAGCAGCTTTAGCGGAGGGGGGGAGACCCAGTACTTC
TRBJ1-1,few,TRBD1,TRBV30,CARDRINTEAFF,TGTGCCCGGGACAGGATTAACACTGAAGCTTTCTTT
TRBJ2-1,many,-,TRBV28,CASSSPGLLSGEQFF,TGTGCCAGCAGTTCTCCGGGACTCCTGTCCGGTGAGCAGTTCTTC